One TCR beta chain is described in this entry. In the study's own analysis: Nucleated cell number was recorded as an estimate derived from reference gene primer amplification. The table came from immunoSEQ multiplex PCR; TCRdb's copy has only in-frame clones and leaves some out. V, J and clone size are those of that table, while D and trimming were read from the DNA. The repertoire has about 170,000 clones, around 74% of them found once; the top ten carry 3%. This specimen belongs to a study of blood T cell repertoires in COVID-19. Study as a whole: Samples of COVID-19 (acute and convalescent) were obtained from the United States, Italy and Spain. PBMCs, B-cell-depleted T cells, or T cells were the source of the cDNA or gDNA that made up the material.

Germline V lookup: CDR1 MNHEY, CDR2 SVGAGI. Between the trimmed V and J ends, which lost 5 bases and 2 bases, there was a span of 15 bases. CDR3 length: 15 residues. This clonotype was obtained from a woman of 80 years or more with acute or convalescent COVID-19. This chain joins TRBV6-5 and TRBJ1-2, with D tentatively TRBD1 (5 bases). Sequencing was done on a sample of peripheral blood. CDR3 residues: CASSRGRGENYGYTF. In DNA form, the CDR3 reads TGTGCCAGCAGTCGGGGCCGGGGGGAGAACTATGGCTACACCTTC.